This T cell receptor (beta chain) emerged from a study of beta chain features in type 1 diabetes. Overall study results and limits: Healthy donors had naive, central memory and Treg TCRB repertoires that appeared less similar than those seen among patients. Shorter templates may be favored by PCR, equally so in patients and controls. Among type 1 diabetes patients, VDJ junctions had fewer insertions and more deletions. A moderate, significant TCRB CDR3 shortening appeared in type 1 diabetes across four CD4+ subsets.

This clone was detected a few times. Its specificity is not known. Germline CDR1 reads SEHNR; CDR2 reads FQNEAQ (reference sequence). The V end lost 5 bases, the J end lost 7 bases, and 23 bases lay between the germline ends. The length of the CDR3 is 16 residues. The study reverse transcribed the entire isolated RNA, so it sequenced expressed TCRB transcripts. Clones were read by immunoSEQ multiplex PCR, and TCRdb kept only the in-frame ones, dropping some. The sample consists of 620,000 or so clones, roughly 15% of them appearing once. Sequenced sample: naive CD4+ T cells from blood. V is TRBV7-9 and J is TRBJ1-2; no definite D call. The TCR comes from a man aged 18 to 30 in good health. CDR3 amino acids: CASSRLLDSDVGGYTF. The CDR3 DNA reads TGTGCCAGCAGCCGTCTACTAGATTCCGATGTAGGTGGCTACACCTTC.